The clone carrying this T cell receptor beta chain was counted only a few times. Antigen unknown. These data come from a study of chemoradiotherapy in HPV16-positive cancers. Study information: A couple of HPV16-positive patients' cells yielded candidate HPV-specific clones and common motifs. The study's findings and limits: Candidate HPV-specific clones and E7-related TCR motifs grew in tumor during treatment.

Over chemoradiotherapy, repertoires were sampled more than once. The CDR3 has 15 amino acids. Trimming removed 0 bases at V and 2 bases at J, with 10 bases between. Germline loops: CDR1 SGHTA, CDR2 FQGTGA. Sequenced by immunoSEQ multiplex PCR; TCRdb stores in-frame clones only, minus some. Of roughly 40,000 clones listed, roughly three quarters are singletons. The chain links TRBV7-3 to TRBJ1-1; D unresolved. The sample was blood, taken from a patient who underwent chemoradiotherapy. The source of this sequence is a human donor with HPV-associated anogenital cancer. CDR3 bases: TGTGCCAGCAGCTTAACCGCAGACACCAACACTGAAGCTTTCTTT. It encodes CASSLTADTNTEAFF.